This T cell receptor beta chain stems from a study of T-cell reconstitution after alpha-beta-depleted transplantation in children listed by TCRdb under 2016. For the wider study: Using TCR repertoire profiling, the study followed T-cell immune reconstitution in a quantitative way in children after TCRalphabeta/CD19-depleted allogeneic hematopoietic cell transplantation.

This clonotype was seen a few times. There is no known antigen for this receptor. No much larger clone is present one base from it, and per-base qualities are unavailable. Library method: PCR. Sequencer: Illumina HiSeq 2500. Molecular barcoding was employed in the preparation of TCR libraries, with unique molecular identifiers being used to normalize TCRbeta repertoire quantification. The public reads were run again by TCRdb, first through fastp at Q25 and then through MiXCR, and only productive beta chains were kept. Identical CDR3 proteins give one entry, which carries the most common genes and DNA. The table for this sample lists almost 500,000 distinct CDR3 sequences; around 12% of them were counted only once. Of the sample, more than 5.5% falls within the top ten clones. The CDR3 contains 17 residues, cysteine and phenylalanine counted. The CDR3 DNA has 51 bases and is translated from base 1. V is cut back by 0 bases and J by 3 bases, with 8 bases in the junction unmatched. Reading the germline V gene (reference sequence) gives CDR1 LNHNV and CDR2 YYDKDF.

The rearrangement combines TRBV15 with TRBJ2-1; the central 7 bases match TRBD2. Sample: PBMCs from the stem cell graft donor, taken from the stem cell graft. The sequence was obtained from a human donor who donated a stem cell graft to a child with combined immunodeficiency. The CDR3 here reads CATSRDRGAGNYNEQFF. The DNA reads TGTGCCACCAGCAGAGATCGCGGAGCGGGGAACTACAATGAGCAGTTCTTC.